These 32 T cell receptor beta chains came from one sample sequenced in a study of blood T cells in healthy people across ages. The use of a sample-barcoded 5' primer and a J-beta primer mix characterized a second PCR of about 7 to 12 cycles. TCRdb processed the 5' RACE reads anew with MiXCR; each CDR3 protein has one entry. The sample holds 650,000 to 800,000 distinct CDR3 sequences, about 50% seen once. Sequenced: blood. The receptors originated from an elderly woman in good health.

The CDR3 DNA reads TGCAGCGGCGGACGGGACAGTAATGAAAAACTGTTTTTT. Residues: CSGGRDSNEKLFF. The rearrangement uses TRBV29-1 and TRBJ1-4; 7 nucleotides line up with TRBD1. V gave up 7 bases and J gave up 4 bases; unmatched junction bases: 6. This CDR3 has 13 residues. CDR1 and CDR2 (germline): SQVTM, ANQGSEA.

CDR3 loop: CASSQDLGDSYEQYF. The CDR3 DNA sequence: TGTGCCAGCAGCCAAGATCTCGGGGACTCCTACGAGCAGTACTTC. This chain connects TRBV4-2 to TRBJ2-7; D possibly corresponds to TRBD2 (5 bases). The CDR3 has 15 residues. In germline, CDR1 is LGHNA, CDR2 YNFKEQ. Trimming took off 0 bases at V and 0 bases at J, with 9 bases between the two ends.

The chain couples TRBV12-3 or TRBV12-4 to TRBJ2-4, with TRBD2 matching 10 bases. The J call may not be correct, given that the DNA end is closer to TRBJ2-7. The CDR3 loop spans 15 amino acids. The CDR3 region is CASSDSGGFSYEQYF. In DNA form, the CDR3 reads TGTGCCAGCAGTGATAGCGGGGGGTTCTCGTACGAGCAGTACTTC.

As regards this clonotype: This may arise from a read error, as a much more abundant clone is one base away. This chain connects TRBV7-8 to TRBJ2-1; D is possibly TRBD1 or TRBD2 (5 bases each). The J call could be wrong; TRBJ2-7 is a better fit for the DNA end. CDR1 and CDR2 (germline): SGHVS, FQNEAQ. CDR3 length equals 15 residues. The CDR3 loop is CASSFRETSYNEQYF. The CDR3 coding sequence is TGTGCCAGCAGCTTCAGGGAGACCTCCTACAATGAGCAGTACTTC.

As to this clonotype: Just one base apart from a much larger clone, this may be a read error. The rearrangement joins TRBV7-9 to TRBJ2-3, with D perhaps matching TRBD2 (5 bases). Trimming removed 3 bases at V and 5 bases at J, with 15 bases between. Germline assignment: CDR1 SEHNR and CDR2 FQNEAQ (reference sequence). The CDR3 consists of 15 residues. In nucleotides, the CDR3 is TGTGCCAGCAGCTTCGGGGTGGGGTCACAAGATACGCAGTATTTT. The encoded protein is CASSFGVGSQDTQYF.

J is TRBJ2-1 and V is TRBV6-2 or TRBV6-3, with D perhaps TRBD1 (6 bases). The better agreement between TRBJ2-7 and the DNA end casts doubt on the J call. The V gene's germline CDR1 is MNHEY and CDR2 SVGEGT. The CDR3 covers 11 residues. CDR3 nucleotide sequence: TGTGCCAGCCGGGACAAGAATGAGCAGTACTTC. Residues: CASRDKNEQYF.

J is TRBJ1-6 and V is TRBV6-5; the D gene is possibly TRBD1 (6 bases). Trimming stripped 6 bases from V and 6 bases from J, with 12 bases between. CDR1 is MNHEY and CDR2 is SVGAGI in the germline V gene. This CDR3 region has 14 residues. The DNA of the CDR3 is TGTGCCAGCAGACATAACAGGGCTAATTCACCCCTCCACTTT. Protein product: CASRHNRANSPLHF.

This clonotype was seen once. The chain links TRBV20-1 to TRBJ1-4, with 8 bases fitting TRBD1. Germline CDR1 reads DFQATT; CDR2 reads SNEGSKA (reference sequence). Trimming cost V 3 bases and J 7 bases; bases outside gene matches: 1. There are 12 residues in the CDR3. CDR3 sequence reads: CSASDRGEKLFF. In DNA form, the CDR3 reads TGCAGTGCTAGTGACAGGGGTGAAAAACTGTTTTTT.

Notes on this clonotype: A much bigger clone sits one base away, suggesting this may be a read error. The rearrangement uses TRBV5-1 and TRBJ2-7; 11 bases match TRBD2. In germline, CDR1 is SGHRS, CDR2 YFSETQ. The CDR3 extends over 14 amino acids. The trim removed 3 bases at V and 6 bases at J, leaving 5 bases unmatched. In DNA form, the CDR3 reads TGCGCCAGCAGCTACACTAGCGGGAGCTGCGAGCAGTACTTC. This gives the protein CASSYTSGSCEQYF. Together with reference TRBV5-1 and TRBJ2-7, the CDR3 gives the full variable domain: KAGVTQTPRYLIKTRGQQVTLSCSPISGHRSVSWYQQTPGQGLQFLFEYFSETQRNKGNFPGRFSGRQFSNSRSEMNVSTLELGDSALYLCASSYTSGSCEQYFGPGTRLTVT.

This chain joins TRBV5-1 and TRBJ2-1; no reliable D call. CDR3 length: 15 amino acids. Germline V lookup: CDR1 SGHRS, CDR2 YFSETQ. Trimming pared 0 bases from V and 2 bases from J, leaving 9 bases between. CDR3 coding DNA: TGCGCCAGCAGCTTGGAGGAAGGCGCCTACAATGAGCAGTTCTTC. It codes for CASSLEEGAYNEQFF.

This clonotype was seen ten or more times. CDR3 loop: CASSPREPNYGYTF. CDR3 coding DNA: TGCGCCAGCAGCCCTAGGGAACCTAACTATGGCTACACCTTC. The chain links TRBV5-1 to TRBJ1-2; D is unclear. Between the trimmed V and J ends, which lost 4 bases and 0 bases, there was a span of 10 bases. This CDR3 region has 14 residues. Germline lookup yields CDR1 SGHRS and CDR2 YFSETQ. Using reference TRBV5-1 and TRBJ1-2 for the parts outside the CDR3, the full variable domain is KAGVTQTPRYLIKTRGQQVTLSCSPISGHRSVSWYQQTPGQGLQFLFEYFSETQRNKGNFPGRFSGRQFSNSRSEMNVSTLELGDSALYLCASSPREPNYGYTFGSGTRLTVV.

Only one count was recorded for this clonotype. The genes are TRBV3-1 and TRBJ1-5; no firm D call. The CDR3 is 15 amino acids. Trimming pared 0 bases from V and 0 bases from J, leaving 6 bases between. Looked up from germline, CDR1 is LGHDT and CDR2 is YNNKEL (reference sequence). The CDR3 region has the DNA TGTGCCAGCAGCCAAGACAGGATTAGCAATCAGCCCCAGCATTTT. Its protein product is CASSQDRISNQPQHF.

The V call is TRBV2, the J call TRBJ1-4; perhaps TRBD1 as D (5 bases). CDR3 size: 16 residues. In germline, CDR1 is SNHLY, CDR2 FYNNEI. Trimming cost V 7 bases and J 0 bases, with 15 bases left between them. The CDR3 DNA follows: TGTGCCAGCACACTTAACAGGCCTGCAACTAATGAAAAACTGTTTTTT. This sequence encodes CASTLNRPATNEKLFF.

In regard to this clonotype: Being one base from a much bigger clone, this may be a read error. The chain recombines TRBV7-2 with TRBJ2-7; maybe TRBD2 (5 bases). Germline CDR1 SGHTA, CDR2 FQGNSA. V shed 0 bases and J shed 5 bases, with 14 bases lying between them. This CDR3 has 15 residues. The CDR3 nucleotides read TGTGCCAGCAGCTTAGCCTCTCTGAGGGTGGACGAGCAGTACTTC. Amino acid sequence: CASSLASLRVDEQYF.

The gene calls are TRBV29-1 and TRBJ2-7, with D tentatively TRBD1 (5 bases). The germline gives CDR1 SQVTM, CDR2 ANQGSEA. CDR3 length: 14 residues. V lost 6 bases and J lost 2, with 17 bases in between. The CDR3 nucleotides are TGCAGCGTCCCTTCATCCGGACAAGCCTACGAGCAGTACTTC. This gives the protein CSVPSSGQAYEQYF.

This clonotype was seen repeatedly, ten times or more. The chain recombines TRBV7-2 with TRBJ2-5; TRBD1 matches 9 bases. Germline loops: CDR1 SGHTA, CDR2 FQGNSA. The V gene end was trimmed by 4 bases and the J gene end by 6 bases; junction bases not matched to a gene: 3. The CDR3 is 13 amino acids. Here the CDR3 DNA reads TGTGCCAGCAGCTCAGGGACAGGGAAGACCCAGTACTTC. Its protein product is CASSSGTGKTQYF.

This chain uses TRBV7-6 with TRBJ2-7, with 7 bases fitting TRBD1. The CDR3 spans 15 residues. V trimming: 5 bases; J trimming: 4 bases; junction bases outside the gene matches: 11. Germline V gene data show CDR1 as SGHVS and CDR2 as FNYEAQ. CDR3 residues: CASSAGQVGPYEQYF. CDR3 DNA sequence: TGTGCCAGCAGCGCAGGACAGGTGGGACCTTACGAGCAGTACTTC.

For this clonotype: This may be a read error, as it is one base from a much larger clone. The rearrangement joins TRBV28 to TRBJ1-5; D possibly corresponds to TRBD1 (5 bases). Trimming pared 8 bases from V and 3 bases from J, leaving 17 bases between. The CDR3 covers 15 residues. Germline V gene lookup returns CDR1 MDHEN and CDR2 SYDVKM. The CDR3 bases are TGTGCCAGCCCCGATACCGAGGGGCACAATCAGCCCCAGCATTTT. It is translated as CASPDTEGHNQPQHF.

In its sample, this clonotype was seen a few times. At one end the junction does not follow the germline gene, possibly because of a read error. In DNA, the CDR3 is TGTGCCGGCAGCGAAAATGTGGGACAGATCAATGAGCAGTTCTTC. Amino acids: CAGSENVGQINEQFF. The V and J genes are TRBV7-9 and TRBJ2-1, with 7 bases lining up with TRBD1. The CDR3 loop spans 15 amino acids. CDR1 is SEHNR and CDR2 is FQNEAQ in the germline V gene (reference sequence).

J is TRBJ2-1 and V is TRBV20-1, with 8 bases fitting TRBD2. Germline values: CDR1 DFQATT, CDR2 SNEGSKA (reference sequence). The CDR3 extends over 13 amino acids. V dropped 3 bases and J dropped 6; count of bases not matched to a gene: 4. CDR3 loop: CSASQLAGNEQFF. In nucleotides, the CDR3 is TGCAGTGCTAGTCAGCTAGCGGGCAATGAGCAGTTCTTC.

The V and J genes are TRBV5-1 and TRBJ2-6; D is unclear. Trimming cost V 7 bases and J 0 bases, with 11 bases left between them. Germline V lookup: CDR1 SGHRS, CDR2 YFSETQ. The CDR3 runs 15 residues. CDR3 residues: CASQQESSGANVLTF. In nucleotides, the CDR3 is TGCGCCAGCCAGCAGGAGAGCTCTGGGGCCAACGTCCTGACTTTC. Drawing the rest from reference TRBV5-1 and TRBJ2-6, the complete variable domain is KAGVTQTPRYLIKTRGQQVTLSCSPISGHRSVSWYQQTPGQGLQFLFEYFSETQRNKGNFPGRFSGRQFSNSRSEMNVSTLELGDSALYLCASQQESSGANVLTFGAGSRLTVL.

The CDR3 DNA reads TGTGCCAGCAGCACAGGGGGCATCACTGAAGCTTTCTTT. Encoded protein: CASSTGGITEAFF. The chain recombines TRBV7-3 with TRBJ1-1, with 9 bases aligning to TRBD1. Germline V gene data show CDR1 as SGHTA and CDR2 as FQGTGA. J gave up 4 bases and V 5 bases, and 2 bases lay outside the gene matches. The CDR3 has 13 residues.

In its sample, this clonotype was seen many times. The chain joins TRBV5-1 to TRBJ1-6, with 8 positions matching TRBD1. Trimming took 4 bases from V and 0 from J; bases not matched to a gene: 3. Germline V gives CDR1 SGHRS, CDR2 YFSETQ. There are 16 residues in the CDR3. The DNA of the CDR3 is TGCGCCAGCAGCAGACAGGGGAGCTCCTATAATTCACCCCTCCACTTT. Protein: CASSRQGSSYNSPLHF.

This clonotype was seen repeatedly, ten times or more. The chain has TRBV10-3 and TRBJ2-1; D call uncertain. The CDR3 runs 14 residues. Trimming pared 10 bases from V and 0 bases from J, leaving 13 bases between. CDR1 and CDR2 (germline): ENHRY, SYGVKD. The DNA for the CDR3 is TGTGCCAGTAGACGCCCAAGCTCCTACAATGAGCAGTTCTTC. This codes for CASRRPSSYNEQFF.

The chain joins TRBV12-3 or TRBV12-4 to TRBJ2-3; no definite D call. The CDR3 has 14 residues. The V end was cut by 6 bases, the J end by 4 bases, with 14 bases between. As DNA, the CDR3 is TGTGCCAGCAGGAAAAGCGTGAGCGCAGATACGCAGTATTTT. Encoded protein: CASRKSVSADTQYF.

V is TRBV7-2 and J is TRBJ1-3; tentatively, D is TRBD1 (5 bases). V was shortened by 4 bases and J by 0 bases, with 10 bases between the two germline ends. This CDR3 region has 15 residues. Germline CDR1 and CDR2: SGHTA and FQGNSA. The CDR3 spells CASSSTGLSGNTIYF. DNA of the CDR3: TGTGCCAGCAGCTCTACAGGCCTCTCTGGAAACACCATATATTTT.

The sample holds a few counts of this clonotype. A much larger clone sits a single nucleotide away, making a read error possible. This sequence joins TRBV9 and TRBJ1-5; D possibly corresponds to TRBD1 (5 bases). Trimming cost V 3 bases and J 6 bases, with 13 bases left between them. The CDR3 is 14 amino acids. Germline V gives CDR1 SGDLS, CDR2 YYNGEE. CDR3 sequence (DNA): TGTGCCAGCAGCGCGACAGTTTTCAGTCAGCCCCAGCATTTT. This translates into CASSATVFSQPQHF.

The genes are TRBV27 and TRBJ2-5; a possible D gene is TRBD2 (6 bases). With the DNA end fitting TRBJ2-7 better, the J assignment may be wrong. The CDR3 runs 13 residues. The germline V gene encodes CDR1 MNHEY and CDR2 SMNVEV (reference sequence). CDR3 DNA sequence: TGTGCCAGCAGCGTACGGGGGAACTACGAGCAGTACTTC. It is translated as CASSVRGNYEQYF.

Comments on this clonotype: This may be a read error, as it is one base from a much larger clone. The chain is built from TRBV7-2 and TRBJ2-7; 8 positions agree with TRBD1. CDR1 and CDR2 from the germline V gene are SGHTA and FQGNSA. Trimming cost V 5 bases and J 7 bases; bases outside gene matches: 13. CDR3 size: 15 residues. The CDR3 region is CASSIGTGRYNEQYF. CDR3 DNA: TGTGCCAGCAGCATCGGGACAGGACGTTACAATGAGCAGTACTTC.

This clonotype was found many times. The rearrangement uses TRBV20-1 and TRBJ2-3; D may correspond to TRBD1 or TRBD2 (5 bases each). The V end was cut by 4 bases, the J end by 5 bases, with 22 bases between. This CDR3 contains 16 residues. Germline V lookup: CDR1 DFQATT, CDR2 SNEGSKA (reference sequence). In nucleotides, the CDR3 is TGCAGTGCTACTGAGGGGAGAGCAGGGATGGTAGATACGCAGTATTTT. Residues: CSATEGRAGMVDTQYF.

V gene TRBV4-2 combines with J gene TRBJ2-7; 8 nucleotides align to TRBD2. V lost 0 bases to trimming and J lost 6 bases; unmatched junction nucleotides: 10. The length of the CDR3 is 16 residues. Per the germline V gene, CDR1 is LGHNA and CDR2 is YNFKEQ. The CDR3: CASSQEGSLAGGEQYF. The CDR3 DNA sequence: TGTGCCAGCAGCCAAGAGGGGTCGCTAGCGGGCGGCGAGCAGTACTTC.

In its sample, this clonotype was seen many times. This chain joins TRBV7-2 and TRBJ2-3; TRBD2 matches at 7 bases. Per the germline V gene, CDR1 is SGHTA and CDR2 is FQGNSA. The CDR3 has 16 amino acids. V dropped 3 bases and J dropped 5; count of bases not matched to a gene: 11. CDR3 loop: CASSFSFGGGLDTQYF. Written as DNA, the CDR3 is TGTGCCAGCAGCTTTTCCTTCGGCGGGGGTCTAGATACGCAGTATTTT.